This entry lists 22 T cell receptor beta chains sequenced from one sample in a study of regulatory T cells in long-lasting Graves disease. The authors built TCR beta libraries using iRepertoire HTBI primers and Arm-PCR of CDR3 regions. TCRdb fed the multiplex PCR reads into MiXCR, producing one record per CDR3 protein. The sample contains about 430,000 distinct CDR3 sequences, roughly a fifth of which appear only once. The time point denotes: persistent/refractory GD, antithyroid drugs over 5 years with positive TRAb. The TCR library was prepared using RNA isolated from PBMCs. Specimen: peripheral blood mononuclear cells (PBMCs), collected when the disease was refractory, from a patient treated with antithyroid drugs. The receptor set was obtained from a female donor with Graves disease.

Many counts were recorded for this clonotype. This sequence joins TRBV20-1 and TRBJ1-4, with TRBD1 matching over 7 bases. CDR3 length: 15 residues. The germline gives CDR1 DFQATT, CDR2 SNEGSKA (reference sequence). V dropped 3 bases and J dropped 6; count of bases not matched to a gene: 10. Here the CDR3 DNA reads TGCAGTGCTAGTAAACAGGGGCTGGCGGATGAAAAACTGTTTTTT. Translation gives CSASKQGLADEKLFF.

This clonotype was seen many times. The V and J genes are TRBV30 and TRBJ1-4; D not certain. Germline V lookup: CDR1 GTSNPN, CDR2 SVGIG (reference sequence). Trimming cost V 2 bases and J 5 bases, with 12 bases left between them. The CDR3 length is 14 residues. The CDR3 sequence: CAWSSGSRNEKLFF. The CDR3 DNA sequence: TGTGCCTGGAGTAGTGGCAGCAGGAATGAAAAACTGTTTTTT.

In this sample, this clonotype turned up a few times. CDR3 DNA: TGTGCCATCCGGACAGGCAGGACCCAGCATTTT. Encoded protein: CAIRTGRTQHF. The chain is built from TRBV19 and TRBJ1-5; TRBD1 matches at 7 bases. The ends lost 10 bases at V and 11 bases at J; junction bases unmatched: 8. The CDR3 runs 11 residues. Germline-derived CDR1 and CDR2 are LNHDA and SQIVND (reference sequence).

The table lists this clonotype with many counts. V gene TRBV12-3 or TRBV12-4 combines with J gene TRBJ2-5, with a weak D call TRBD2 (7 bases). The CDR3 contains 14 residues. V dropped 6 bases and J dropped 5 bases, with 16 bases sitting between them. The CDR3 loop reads CASREGGAGETQYF. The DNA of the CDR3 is TGTGCCAGCAGAGAAGGGGGGGCTGGGGAGACCCAGTACTTC.

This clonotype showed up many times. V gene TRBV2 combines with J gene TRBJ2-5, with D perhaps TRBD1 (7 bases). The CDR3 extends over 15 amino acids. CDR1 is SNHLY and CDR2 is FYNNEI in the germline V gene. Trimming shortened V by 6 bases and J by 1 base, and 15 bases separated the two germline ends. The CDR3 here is CASRGRTGTQETQYF. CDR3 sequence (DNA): TGTGCCAGCAGGGGGAGGACAGGAACCCAAGAGACCCAGTACTTC.

The CDR3 DNA follows: TGTGCCAGCACCCCCGGAGCAGATACGCAGTATTTT. It codes for CASTPGADTQYF. The chain couples TRBV28 to TRBJ2-3; D unclear. V dropped 7 bases and J dropped 4 bases, with 9 bases sitting between them. CDR3 length: 12 residues. Germline V gives CDR1 MDHEN, CDR2 SYDVKM.

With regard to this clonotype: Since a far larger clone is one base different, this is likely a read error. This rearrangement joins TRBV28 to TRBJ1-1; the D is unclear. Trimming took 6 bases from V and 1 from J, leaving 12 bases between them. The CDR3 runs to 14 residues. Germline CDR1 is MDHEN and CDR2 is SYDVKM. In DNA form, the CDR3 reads TGTGCCAGCAGGCCGGAGGACGGGAACACTGAAGCTTTCTTT. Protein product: CASRPEDGNTEAFF. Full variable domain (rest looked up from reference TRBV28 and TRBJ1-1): DVKVTQSSRYLVKRTGEKVFLECVQDMDHENMFWYRQDPGLGLRLIYFSYDVKMKEKGDIPEGYSVSREKKERFSLILESASTNQTSMYLCASRPEDGNTEAFFGQGTRLTVV.

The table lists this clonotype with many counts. In DNA form, the CDR3 reads TGTGCCAGCAGCTCCCCGCGGGAAGGGGGTGAGAGCTACACCTTC. It encodes CASSSPREGGESYTF. The chain uses TRBV28 and TRBJ1-2, with D perhaps matching TRBD1 (6 bases). Between the trimmed V and J ends, which lost 6 bases and 9 bases, there was a span of 23 bases. Germline V lookup: CDR1 MDHEN, CDR2 SYDVKM. The CDR3 has 15 residues.

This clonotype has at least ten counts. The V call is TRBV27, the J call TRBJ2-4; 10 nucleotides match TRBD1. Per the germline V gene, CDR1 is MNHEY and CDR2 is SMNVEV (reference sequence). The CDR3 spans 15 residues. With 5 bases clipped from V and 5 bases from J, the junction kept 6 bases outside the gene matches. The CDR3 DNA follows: TGTGCCAGCAGTCCCCTCGGGACAGGGGAAAACATTCAGTACTTC. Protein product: CASSPLGTGENIQYF.

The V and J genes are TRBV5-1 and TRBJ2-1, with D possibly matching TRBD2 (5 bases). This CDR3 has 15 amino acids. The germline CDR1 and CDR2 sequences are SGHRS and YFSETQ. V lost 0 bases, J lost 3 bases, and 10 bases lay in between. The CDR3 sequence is CASSLGFGNYNEQFF. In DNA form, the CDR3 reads TGCGCCAGCAGCTTGGGGTTCGGGAACTACAATGAGCAGTTCTTC.

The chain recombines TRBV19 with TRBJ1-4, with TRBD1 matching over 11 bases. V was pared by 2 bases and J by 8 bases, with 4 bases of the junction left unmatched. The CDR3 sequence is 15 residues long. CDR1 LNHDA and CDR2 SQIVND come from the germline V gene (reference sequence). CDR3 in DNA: TGTGCCAGTAGTATACTGGGACAGGGGGGAGAAAAACTGTTTTTT. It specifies CASSILGQGGEKLFF.

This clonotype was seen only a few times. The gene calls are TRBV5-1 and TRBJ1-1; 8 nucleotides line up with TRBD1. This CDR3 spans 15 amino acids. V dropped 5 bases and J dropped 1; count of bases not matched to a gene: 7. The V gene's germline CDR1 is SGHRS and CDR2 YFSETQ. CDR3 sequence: CASRPGGSGNTEAFF. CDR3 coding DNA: TGCGCCAGCAGGCCAGGGGGCAGCGGGAACACTGAAGCTTTCTTT.

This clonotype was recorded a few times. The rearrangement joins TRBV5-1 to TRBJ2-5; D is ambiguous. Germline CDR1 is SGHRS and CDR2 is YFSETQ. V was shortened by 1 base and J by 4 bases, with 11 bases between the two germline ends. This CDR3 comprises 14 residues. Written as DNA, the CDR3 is TGCGCCAGCAGCTTGAACTGGGGTGGAGAGACCCAGTACTTC. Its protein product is CASSLNWGGETQYF.

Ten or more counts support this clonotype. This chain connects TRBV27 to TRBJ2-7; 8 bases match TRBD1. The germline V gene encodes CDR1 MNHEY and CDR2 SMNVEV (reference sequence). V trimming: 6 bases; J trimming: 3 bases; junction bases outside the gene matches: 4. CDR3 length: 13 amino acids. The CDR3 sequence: CASSPGQDYEQYF. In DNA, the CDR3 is TGTGCCAGCAGCCCGGGACAGGACTACGAGCAGTACTTC.

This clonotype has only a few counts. CDR3 in DNA: TGTGCCAGCAGCCCTCGGGACAGCATCTCTGGGGCCAACGTCCTGACTTTC. It codes for CASSPRDSISGANVLTF. The genes are TRBV9 and TRBJ2-6, with TRBD1 identical over 7 bases. The junction had 7 bases not matched to a gene; V was cut back by 4 bases and J by 0 bases. This CDR3 region has 17 residues. Germline V gives CDR1 SGDLS, CDR2 YYNGEE.

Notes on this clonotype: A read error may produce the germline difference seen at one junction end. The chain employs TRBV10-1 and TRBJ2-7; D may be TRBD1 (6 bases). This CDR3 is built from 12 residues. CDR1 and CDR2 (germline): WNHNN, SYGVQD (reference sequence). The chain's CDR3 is CAGSRTGSEQYF. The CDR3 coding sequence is TGCGCCGGCAGTCGAACAGGGTCCGAGCAGTACTTC.

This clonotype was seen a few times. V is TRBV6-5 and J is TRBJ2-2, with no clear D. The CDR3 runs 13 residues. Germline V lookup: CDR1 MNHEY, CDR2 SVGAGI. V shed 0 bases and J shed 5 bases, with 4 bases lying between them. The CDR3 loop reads CASSYSRTGELFF. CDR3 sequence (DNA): TGTGCCAGCAGTTACTCCCGAACCGGGGAGCTGTTTTTT.

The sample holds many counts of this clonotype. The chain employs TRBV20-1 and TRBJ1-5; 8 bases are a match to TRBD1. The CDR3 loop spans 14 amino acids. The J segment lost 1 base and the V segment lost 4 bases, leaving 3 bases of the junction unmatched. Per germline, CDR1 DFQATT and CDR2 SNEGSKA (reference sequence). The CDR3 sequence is CSATTGVSNQPQHF. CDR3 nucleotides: TGCAGTGCTACGACAGGGGTAAGCAATCAGCCCCAGCATTTT.

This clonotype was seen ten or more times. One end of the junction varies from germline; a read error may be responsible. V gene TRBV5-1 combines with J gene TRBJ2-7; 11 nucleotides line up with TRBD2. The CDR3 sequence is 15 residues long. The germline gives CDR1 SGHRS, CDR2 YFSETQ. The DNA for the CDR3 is TGTGCCAGCAGCTTAGGGACTAGCGGAGCCTACGAGCAGTACTTC. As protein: CASSLGTSGAYEQYF. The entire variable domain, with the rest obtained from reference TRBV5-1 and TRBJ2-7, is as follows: KAGVTQTPRYLIKTRGQQVTLSCSPISGHRSVSWYQQTPGQGLQFLFEYFSETQRNKGNFPGRFSGRQFSNSRSEMNVSTLELGDSALYLCASSLGTSGAYEQYFGPGTRLTVT.

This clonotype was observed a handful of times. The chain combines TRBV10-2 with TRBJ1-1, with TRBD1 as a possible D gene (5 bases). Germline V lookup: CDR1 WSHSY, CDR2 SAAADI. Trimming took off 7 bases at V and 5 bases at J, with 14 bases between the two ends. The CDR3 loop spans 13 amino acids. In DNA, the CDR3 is TGCGCCAGCACCGGGGGGGGGGATACTGAAGCTTTCTTT. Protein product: CASTGGGDTEAFF.

The chain's CDR3 is CASMVSGTGTYEQYF. The CDR3 nucleotides are TGTGCCAGTATGGTGAGCGGGACAGGGACCTACGAGCAGTACTTC. This rearrangement joins TRBV19 to TRBJ2-7, with 9 bases lining up with TRBD1. The V segment lost 7 bases and the J segment 2 bases; nucleotides outside the gene matches: 9. In germline, CDR1 is LNHDA, CDR2 SQIVND (reference sequence). CDR3 length equals 15 residues.

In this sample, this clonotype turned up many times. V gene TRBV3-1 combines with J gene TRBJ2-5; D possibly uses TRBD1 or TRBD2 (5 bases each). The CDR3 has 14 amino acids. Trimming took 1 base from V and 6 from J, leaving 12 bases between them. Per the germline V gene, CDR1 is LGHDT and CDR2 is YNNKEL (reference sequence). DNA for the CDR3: TGTGCCAGCAGCCAAGCCACCGGGGCGAAGACCCAGTACTTC. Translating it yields CASSQATGAKTQYF.